These T cell receptor beta chains were read from a single sample in a study of T cells in narcolepsy. The repertoire was sequenced with immunoSEQ multiplex PCR; TCRdb's copy has only in-frame clones and lacks some. The profile shows 30,000 or so clones, about 85% of them singletons. The sample consisted of CD45RA- memory CD4+ T cells from PBMCs. The receptors derive from a human donor with narcolepsy. The CDR3 runs from the conserved cysteine through the conserved F or W. The D gene is left open where the match is weak. Clone size is given for some rows only: seen once, a few or many times, or a class if the clone is expanded.

V	J	size	D	CDR3	DNA
TRBV10-3	TRBJ2-3	.	TRBD2	CAISESGGADTQYF	TGTGCCATCAGTGAGAGCGGGGGGGCAGATACGCAGTATTTT
TRBV4-3	TRBJ1-5	few	.	CASSLEAYSNQPQHF	TGCGCCAGCAGCCTAGAGGCGTATAGCAATCAGCCCCAGCATTTT
TRBV5-1	TRBJ1-1	.	.	CASSWGAVTEAFF	TGCGCCAGCAGCTGGGGGGCGGTCACTGAAGCTTTCTTT
TRBV7-2	TRBJ2-6	.	TRBD1	CASSLVGTGGSGANVLTF	TGTGCCAGCAGCTTAGTCGGGACAGGGGGATCTGGGGCCAACGTCCTGACTTTC
TRBV29-1	TRBJ2-7	.	.	CSAGGYYEQYF	TGCAGCGCCGGCGGATACTACGAGCAGTACTTC
TRBV10-3	TRBJ1-6	few	.	CAISDRGASPLHF	TGTGCCATCAGTGACAGGGGAGCGTCACCCCTCCACTTT
TRBV11-2	TRBJ1-4	.	TRBD1	CASSPRTGNEKLFF	TGTGCCAGCAGCCCCCGGACAGGTAATGAAAAACTGTTTTTT
TRBV5-6	TRBJ1-2	.	.	CASSSSSYGYTF	TGTGCCAGCAGCTCATCATCTTATGGCTACACCTTC
TRBV19	TRBJ2-7	.	.	CASSHMEGVYEQYF	TGTGCCAGTAGTCATATGGAGGGGGTTTACGAGCAGTACTTC
TRBV19	TRBJ1-5	few	.	CASSYPGRREQPQHF	TGTGCCAGTAGCTACCCGGGACGGCGCGAGCAGCCCCAGCATTTT
TRBV7-9	TRBJ1-2	.	.	CASSLKHGAGSQHYGYTF	TGTGCCAGCAGCTTAAAGCACGGGGCAGGGTCACAACACTATGGCTACACCTTC
TRBV7-2	TRBJ2-7	once	.	CASSLAGPSSYEQYF	TGTGCCAGCAGCTTAGCGGGGCCGAGCTCCTACGAGCAGTACTTC
TRBV7-8	TRBJ1-5	.	TRBD1	CASSLWGTGGHQPQHF	TGTGCCAGCAGCTTATGGGGGACAGGGGGACATCAGCCCCAGCATTTT
TRBV27	TRBJ2-7	.	TRBD2	CASRSSGGGEQYF	TGTGCCAGCAGGTCTAGCGGGGGGGGCGAGCAGTACTTC
TRBV7-2	TRBJ1-2	.	TRBD1	CASSTPTGSGGYTF	TGTGCCAGCAGCACCCCGACAGGGTCAGGGGGCTACACCTTC
TRBV6-1	TRBJ1-5	few	.	CASSEGTPYQPQHF	TGTGCCAGCAGTGAAGGGACACCTTATCAGCCCCAGCATTTT
TRBV5-5	TRBJ2-7	.	.	CASSLSNRVRDSYEQYF	TGTGCCAGCAGCTTGTCCAACAGGGTCAGGGATTCCTACGAGCAGTACTTC
TRBV29-1	TRBJ1-2	.	.	CSANSPRDYGYTF	TGCAGCGCAAACTCACCGAGGGACTATGGCTACACCTTC
TRBV7-2	TRBJ2-3	.	.	CASSPSSVTDTQYF	TGCGCCAGCAGCCCCTCTAGCGTCACAGATACGCAGTATTTT
TRBV7-3	TRBJ2-7	few	TRBD1	CASSETGTGLHEQYF	TGTGCCAGCAGCGAAACCGGGACAGGCCTACACGAGCAGTACTTC
TRBV6-5	TRBJ1-6	.	.	CASSRGLRNSPLHF	TGTGCCAGCAGTAGGGGGTTGCGGAATTCACCCCTCCACTTT
TRBV14	TRBJ1-3	.	.	CASSQNLGNTIYF	TGTGCCAGCAGCCAAAACCTCGGAAACACCATATATTTT
TRBV6-1	TRBJ2-7	.	TRBD2	CASSELAGGPIGEQYF	TGTGCCAGCAGTGAACTTGCGGGGGGGCCGATCGGAGAGCAGTACTTC
TRBV10-3	TRBJ2-7	.	.	CAISEVTGEQYF	TGTGCCATCAGTGAGGTGACGGGGGAGCAGTACTTC
TRBV19	TRBJ1-1	.	TRBD1	CASSRQGGEAFF	TGTGCCAGTAGTAGACAGGGAGGTGAAGCTTTCTTT
TRBV18	TRBJ2-7	.	.	CASSPRLLTEGSEQYF	TGTGCCAGCTCACCACGCCTTCTTACGGAGGGTAGCGAGCAGTACTTC
TRBV6-5	TRBJ2-3	.	.	CASSSPDTQYF	TGTGCCAGCAGTTCCCCAGATACGCAGTATTTT
TRBV9	TRBJ2-7	.	TRBD2	CASSVGASGGTGEQYF	TGTGCCAGCAGCGTAGGGGCTAGCGGGGGAACGGGGGAGCAGTACTTC
TRBV5-1	TRBJ2-2	few	.	CASSPLGQTGELFF	TGCGCCAGCAGCCCCTTAGGGCAGACCGGGGAGCTGTTTTTT
TRBV5-1	TRBJ1-5	.	.	CASSLAGGSNQPQHF	TGCGCCAGCAGCTTAGCGGGGGGCAGCAATCAGCCCCAGCATTTT
TRBV4-2	TRBJ1-2	.	.	CASSPDSGTLSYGYTF	TGTGCCAGCAGCCCCGACAGCGGCACATTGTCCTATGGCTACACCTTC
TRBV18	TRBJ1-5	.	.	CASSPGRGQPQHF	TGTGCCAGCTCACCAGGGAGAGGGCAGCCCCAGCATTTT
TRBV5-1	TRBJ2-2	.	TRBD1	CASSSPDRGPTGELFF	TGCGCCAGCAGCTCACCCGACAGGGGGCCGACCGGGGAGCTGTTTTTT
TRBV4-2	TRBJ1-6	.	TRBD1	CASSPGQGSPLHF	TGTGCCAGCAGCCCCGGACAGGGATCACCCCTCCACTTT
TRBV29-1	TRBJ2-5	.	TRBD1	CSVSQGAGETQYF	TGCAGCGTTTCCCAGGGGGCGGGGGAGACCCAGTACTTC
TRBV29-1	TRBJ1-1	.	.	CSGYRVNTEAFF	TGCAGCGGATACAGGGTGAACACTGAAGCTTTCTTT
TRBV6-1	TRBJ1-2	.	.	CASSEALRAVNYGYTF	TGTGCCAGCAGTGAAGCGCTTCGGGCGGTTAACTATGGCTACACCTTC
TRBV11-2	TRBJ2-3	.	.	CASSLTIGATDTQYF	TGTGCCAGCAGCTTAACAATTGGGGCTACAGATACGCAGTATTTT
TRBV7-2	TRBJ2-3	.	TRBD2	CASSPLPSGGPSDTQYF	TGTGCCAGCAGCCCCCTGCCTAGCGGGGGGCCGTCAGATACGCAGTATTTT
TRBV5-4	TRBJ2-7	.	TRBD1	CASSGAGQGNYEQYF	TGTGCCAGCAGCGGGGCGGGACAGGGGAACTACGAGCAGTACTTC
TRBV5-8	TRBJ2-5	.	TRBD2	CASSWRGGQTQYF	TGTGCCAGCAGCTGGCGCGGGGGTCAGACCCAGTACTTC
TRBV29-1	TRBJ1-6	.	.	CSVLEGVNSPLHF	TGCAGCGTTCTTGAGGGGGTGAATTCACCCCTCCACTTT
TRBV4-1	TRBJ1-4	once	.	CASSLGQLENEKLFF	TGCGCCAGCAGCCTAGGACAGCTAGAAAATGAAAAACTGTTTTTT
TRBV4-3	TRBJ1-6	.	.	CASSQDLGRRDSPLHF	TGCGCCAGCAGCCAAGATCTAGGACGGAGGGATTCACCCCTCCACTTT
TRBV7-2	TRBJ2-3	.	TRBD2	CASSLIAGATGTDTQYF	TGTGCCAGCAGCTTGATAGCGGGGGCAACCGGCACAGATACGCAGTATTTT
TRBV5-4	TRBJ2-1	.	TRBD2	CASSLAGRYNEQFF	TGTGCCAGCAGCTTAGCGGGGAGGTACAATGAGCAGTTCTTC
TRBV10-3	TRBJ2-7	.	.	CAISDGSYEQYF	TGTGCCATCAGTGATGGCTCCTACGAGCAGTACTTC
TRBV7-9	TRBJ2-5	.	TRBD2	CASSLRAGLAGRETQYF	TGCGCCAGCAGCTTAAGGGCCGGACTAGCGGGGAGAGAGACCCAGTACTTC
TRBV7-9	TRBJ2-7	.	.	CASSLSGFAYEQYF	TGTGCCAGCAGCTTAAGCGGATTCGCCTACGAGCAGTACTTC
TRBV11-3	TRBJ2-3	.	.	CASSRPGGKGTDTQYF	TGTGCCAGCAGCCGCCCGGGCGGGAAAGGCACAGATACGCAGTATTTT
TRBV27	TRBJ1-2	.	.	CASSTNGGGYTF	TGTGCCAGCAGTACAAATGGGGGTGGCTACACCTTC
TRBV6-6	TRBJ1-2	.	TRBD1	CASSYLQGNGYTF	TGTGCCAGCAGTTACTTACAGGGGAATGGCTACACCTTC
TRBV19	TRBJ2-7	.	TRBD2	CASRPGLAVYEQYF	TGTGCCAGTAGGCCGGGACTAGCGGTCTACGAGCAGTACTTC
TRBV5-6	TRBJ2-3	few	TRBD1	CASSLNGQGYSDTQYF	TGTGCCAGCAGCTTGAACGGACAGGGGTATTCAGATACGCAGTATTTT
TRBV11-3	TRBJ1-1	few	.	CASSSPDSKVAFF	TGTGCCAGCAGCTCCCCCGACAGCAAGGTAGCTTTCTTT